The 14 T cell receptor beta chains below come from one sample, sequenced in a study of blood T cell repertoires in COVID-19. TCRdb's copy holds only in-frame clones and misses some; the assay was immunoSEQ multiplex PCR. Of 250,000 to 300,000 clones in the sample, roughly 86% were seen once. What was sequenced was peripheral blood. The origin of the receptors is a woman in her 30s with acute or convalescent COVID-19.

This clone was detected only a few times. The chain uses TRBV11-3 and TRBJ1-6, with a possible D match to TRBD1 (5 bases). CDR3 length equals 17 residues. Between the trimmed V and J ends, which lost 5 bases and 2 bases, there was a span of 16 bases. Per germline, CDR1 SGHNT and CDR2 YENEEA. The CDR3 loop is CASSPGTSETYNSPLHF. The CDR3 region has the DNA TGTGCCAGCAGCCCAGGGACTTCCGAGACCTATAATTCACCCCTCCACTTT.

This clone was seen only a few times. V usage is TRBV11-2 and J usage is TRBJ2-7, with D unresolved. The CDR3 runs to 14 residues. Germline V gene sequence: CDR1 SGHAT, CDR2 FQNNGV. The V gene lost 5 bases and the J gene lost 4 bases, with 15 bases spanning the gap. CDR3 DNA sequence: TGTGCCAGCAGCACTACAAGCTTTCCTTACGAGCAGTACTTC. Amino acid sequence: CASSTTSFPYEQYF.

Only a few counts were recorded for this clone. The chain carries TRBV5-6 and TRBJ1-3; 9 bases align to TRBD1. CDR1 SGHDT and CDR2 YYEEEE come from the germline V gene. The CDR3 runs 16 residues. With V trimmed by 1 base and J by 0 bases, 2 bases remained unmatched. The CDR3 nucleotides read TGTGCCAGCAGCTTGAACAGGGGGCTCTCTGGAAACACCATATATTTT. Encoded protein: CASSLNRGLSGNTIYF.

This chain links TRBV6-5 with TRBJ2-7; tentative D call: TRBD2 (5 bases). V lost 0 bases and J lost 6, with 15 bases in between. This CDR3 has 15 amino acids. CDR1 is MNHEY, CDR2 SVGAGI, per germline. Here the CDR3 DNA reads TGTGCCAGCAGTTACTCGGATGTGGGAGTATCCGAGCAGTACTTC. Its protein is CASSYSDVGVSEQYF.

V and J are TRBV7-9 and TRBJ1-3; possible D gene TRBD1, 5 bases. The V end lost 5 bases, the J end lost 3 bases, and 14 bases lay between the germline ends. The CDR3 has 15 amino acids. The V gene's germline CDR1 is SEHNR and CDR2 FQNEAQ (reference sequence). The CDR3 loop is CASSTGTGVGNTIYF. CDR3 in DNA: TGTGCCAGCAGCACCGGGACGGGGGTTGGAAACACCATATATTTT.

V and J are TRBV5-4 and TRBJ1-6; 8 nucleotides agree with TRBD1. Germline V gives CDR1 SGHNT, CDR2 YYREEE (reference sequence). V dropped 5 bases and J dropped 2; count of bases not matched to a gene: 6. This CDR3 comprises 16 residues. The CDR3 DNA follows: TGTGCCAGCAGACCGACAGGGGCTCCCTATAATTCACCCCTCCACTTT. Translated: CASRPTGAPYNSPLHF.

The chain couples TRBV25-1 to TRBJ2-2, with 7 bases aligning to TRBD2. Germline lookup yields CDR1 MGHDK and CDR2 SYGVNS. The CDR3 runs to 14 residues. Trimming took 7 bases from V and 1 from J; bases not matched to a gene: 3. CDR3 sequence reads: CASNSGKNTGELFF. For the CDR3, the DNA is TGTGCCAGCAACAGCGGGAAGAACACCGGGGAGCTGTTTTTT.

V and J are TRBV2 and TRBJ2-7; D might be TRBD2 (6 bases). The CDR3 extends over 13 amino acids. Germline CDR1 SNHLY, CDR2 FYNNEI. V was clipped by 5 bases and J by 4 bases, with 12 bases between them. The CDR3 is CASSRDSSYEQYF. As DNA, the CDR3 is TGTGCCAGCAGTCGGGACTCGTCGTACGAGCAGTACTTC. Full variable domain (outside the CDR3, taken from reference TRBV2 and TRBJ2-7): EPEVTQTPSHQVTQMGQEVILRCVPISNHLYFYWYRQILGQKVEFLVSFYNNEISEKSEIFDDQFSVERPDGSNFTLKIRSTKLEDSAMYFCASSRDSSYEQYFGPGTRLTVT.

This chain uses TRBV5-1 with TRBJ1-1; perhaps TRBD1 as D (6 bases). Per germline, CDR1 SGHRS and CDR2 YFSETQ. The CDR3 is 15 amino acids. V lost 1 base, J lost 1 base, and 11 bases lay in between. The CDR3 spells CASSLSTTGNTEAFF. For the CDR3, the DNA is TGCGCCAGCAGCTTGTCCACGACAGGGAACACTGAAGCTTTCTTT. The full variable domain, in which reference TRBV5-1 and TRBJ1-1 provide the parts outside the CDR3, is KAGVTQTPRYLIKTRGQQVTLSCSPISGHRSVSWYQQTPGQGLQFLFEYFSETQRNKGNFPGRFSGRQFSNSRSEMNVSTLELGDSALYLCASSLSTTGNTEAFFGQGTRLTVV.

This clone was observed a single time. Written as DNA, the CDR3 is TGCAGCGTTGGGAGACGGGGGGATGAAAAACTGTTTTTT. This gives the protein CSVGRRGDEKLFF. The genes are TRBV29-1 and TRBJ1-4; possibly TRBD1 for D (5 bases). This CDR3 region has 13 residues. Trimming took 4 bases from V and 6 from J, leaving 12 bases between them. Germline V gene sequence: CDR1 SQVTM, CDR2 ANQGSEA.

This clone appeared a single time. The chain employs TRBV7-8 and TRBJ1-6; 7 bases align to TRBD1. Germline V lookup: CDR1 SGHVS, CDR2 FQNEAQ. Trimming at V came to 6 bases and at J to 7 bases, leaving 9 bases not matched to a gene. CDR3 length: 15 residues. Here the CDR3 reads CASSPFDRENSPLHF. DNA of the CDR3: TGTGCCAGCAGTCCCTTTGACAGGGAGAATTCACCCCTCCACTTT. The whole variable domain, remainder taken from reference TRBV7-8 and TRBJ1-6, is GAGVSQSPRYKVAKRGQDVALRCDPISGHVSLFWYQQALGQGPEFLTYFQNEAQLDKSGLPSDRFFAERPEGSVSTLKIQRTQQEDSAVYLCASSPFDRENSPLHFGNGTRLTVT.

For the CDR3, the DNA is TGTGCCACCAGCAGTAACGGGGCCTACGAGCAGTACTTC. Translated: CATSSNGAYEQYF. The rearrangement uses TRBV15 and TRBJ2-7; D is possibly TRBD2 (5 bases). Germline CDR1 reads LNHNV; CDR2 reads YYDKDF (reference sequence). This CDR3 has 13 residues. V lost 3 bases and J 2 bases, leaving 8 bases between the germline ends.

V and J are TRBV10-3 and TRBJ1-4; 7 bases match TRBD1. The CDR3 extends over 15 amino acids. With V trimmed by 6 bases and J by 8 bases, 12 bases remained unmatched. Germline V gene sequence: CDR1 ENHRY, CDR2 SYGVKD. The CDR3 DNA is TGTGCCATCAGGGAGGAGGGACAGCCTCACGAAAAACTGTTTTTT. It is translated as CAIREEGQPHEKLFF.

This chain uses TRBV27 with TRBJ2-7; no reliable D call. Germline assignment: CDR1 MNHEY and CDR2 SMNVEV (reference sequence). With 6 bases removed from V and 3 bases from J, the gap between germline ends came to 12 bases. The CDR3 has 13 amino acids. CDR3 sequence (DNA): TGTGCCAGCAGCTACGGAGCTGTCTACGAGCAGTACTTC. It translates to CASSYGAVYEQYF.